The clone carrying this T cell receptor beta chain was seen repeatedly, ten times or more. What it binds is unknown. The data originate from a study of T-cell reconstitution after alpha-beta-depleted transplantation in children. Study findings and constraints: T-cell counts and diversity at one year following transplant were attributed mainly to newly produced T cells. Reportedly, alpha-beta T cells present about two months post-transplant originated from several hundred expanded clones of graft origin.

J was trimmed by 9 bases and V by 6 bases; bases with no gene match: 10. This CDR3 has 15 amino acids. The germline gives CDR1 MNHNS, CDR2 SASEGT. Construction of the TCRbeta library involved unique molecular identifiers. TCRdb processed the PCR reads anew with MiXCR; each CDR3 protein has one entry. The sample holds about 280,000 distinct CDR3 sequences, 9.5% to 13% seen once. Sequenced material: peripheral blood, taken 180 days after TCRalphabeta/CD19-depleted stem cell transplant. V is TRBV6-1 and J is TRBJ2-1; 11 nucleotides align to TRBD2. The origin of this receptor is a male patient aged 2-9 years who had a stem cell transplant for chronic granulomatous disease, so the T cells may come from the graft donor. CDR3 nucleotides: TGTGCCAGCAGCGAAATAGCGGGAGGGCGTCGTGAGCAGTTCTTC. Its translation: CASSEIAGGRREQFF.